Reported below is one T cell receptor (beta chain). The data belong to a study of blood T cell repertoires in COVID-19. Overall study: Whether acute or convalescent, the COVID-19 samples came from the United States, Italy and Spain. T cells, B-cell-depleted T cells, or PBMCs provided the cDNA or gDNA that served as material.

Germline values: CDR1 MDHEN, CDR2 SYDVKM. The length of the CDR3 is 14 residues. After removal of 6 bases from V and 5 bases from J, the junction contained 7 bases not matched to a gene. In the original processing: Reference gene primer amplification in the assay estimated nucleated cell counts. Sequenced by immunoSEQ multiplex PCR; TCRdb stores in-frame clones only, minus some. Clone size and the V and J calls come from that table; the DNA yielded D and trimming. The sample gives fewer than 100,000 clones, 82% of which show up once; 27% is in the top ten. The chain couples TRBV28 to TRBJ2-7; TRBD1 aligns across 10 bases. This clonotype was sampled from a human donor in a cohort sampled during active COVID-19. The sequencing sample was made of peripheral blood. The CDR3: CASSSIGQGDEQYF. In DNA, the CDR3 is TGTGCCAGCAGCTCCATCGGACAGGGGGACGAGCAGTACTTC.